The 27 T cell receptor beta chains given below trace back to one sample, sequenced in a study of Graves' ophthalmopathy and Graves' hyperthyroidism. From RNA, the CDR3 regions of TCR beta chains were amplified and sequenced. HTBI primers were employed in first-round RT-PCR, then a second-round multiplex PCR followed. MiXCR was run by TCRdb on the multiplex PCR reads, yielding one entry per CDR3 protein. The sample includes hundreds of thousands of distinct CDR3 sequences, around 21% seen only once; the top ten take 2.5% to 3.5%. Source material: peripheral blood. The receptors stem from a woman between 18 and 30 years old with stable Graves' hyperthyroidism.

In this sample, this clonotype turned up a few times. The V gene is TRBV9, the J gene TRBJ2-7; 9 bases match TRBD2. Losses at the gene ends were 3 bases for V and 2 bases for J; bases not matched to a gene: 3. The CDR3 consists of 14 residues. The V gene's germline CDR1 is SGDLS and CDR2 YYNGEE. The CDR3 sequence: CASSAGLAPYEQYF. CDR3 sequence (DNA): TGTGCCAGCAGCGCGGGACTAGCCCCCTACGAGCAGTACTTC.

This clonotype has at least ten counts. The V gene is TRBV7-8, the J gene TRBJ2-5, with D perhaps TRBD2 (6 bases). The CDR3 extends over 15 amino acids. CDR1 and CDR2 from the germline V gene are SGHVS and FQNEAQ. V was clipped by 1 base and J by 5 bases, with 14 bases between them. As DNA, the CDR3 is TGTGCCAGCAGCTTAGATCTAGCCGGGAGTGAGACCCAGTACTTC. This sequence encodes CASSLDLAGSETQYF.

The chain uses TRBV20-1 and TRBJ2-7; TRBD1 is a possible D gene (5 bases). Trimming cost V 4 bases and J 4 bases, with 14 bases left between them. The CDR3 has 13 amino acids. The germline V gene encodes CDR1 DFQATT and CDR2 SNEGSKA (reference sequence). CDR3 DNA: TGCAGTGCTATTGTCAGGGTCTATTACGAGCAGTACTTC. Protein: CSAIVRVYYEQYF.

This clonotype has ten or more counts. This chain connects TRBV7-3 to TRBJ2-2; 10 nucleotides line up with TRBD2. The germline gives CDR1 SGHTA, CDR2 FQGTGA. The CDR3 is made up of 15 amino acids. The junction had 4 bases not matched to a gene; V was cut back by 8 bases and J by 1 base. CDR3 in amino acids: CASGKREGNTGELFF. The DNA of the CDR3 is TGTGCCAGCGGAAAGCGGGAGGGGAACACCGGGGAGCTGTTTTTT.

The CDR3, as DNA: TGTGCCAGCAGTTTCCCCGGGACAGAAGCTTTCTTT. Amino acids: CASSFPGTEAFF. The V gene is TRBV12-3 or TRBV12-4, the J gene TRBJ1-1; D is possibly TRBD1 (6 bases). The CDR3 contains 12 residues. V dropped 3 bases and J dropped 8 bases, with 10 bases sitting between them.

This clonotype has at least ten counts. This chain joins TRBV7-6 and TRBJ2-2, with 9 bases identical to TRBD2. The CDR3 spans 17 residues. V lost 1 base to trimming and J lost 4 bases; unmatched junction nucleotides: 7. Germline V gene sequence: CDR1 SGHVS, CDR2 FNYEAQ. The CDR3 region is CASSLVGLAGSTGELFF. The DNA for the CDR3 is TGTGCCAGCAGCTTAGTTGGGCTAGCGGGGAGCACCGGGGAGCTGTTTTTT.

This clonotype was detected ten times or more. A read error is possible here, since a much larger clone lies one base away. The chain uses TRBV6-5 and TRBJ2-5; D ambiguous. CDR3 length equals 13 residues. V shed 2 bases and J shed 0 bases, with 4 bases lying between them. CDR1 is MNHEY and CDR2 is SVGAGI in the germline V gene. Written as DNA, the CDR3 is TGTGCCAGCAGTTACAGGGACCAAGAGACCCAGTACTTC. Protein product: CASSYRDQETQYF.

In its sample, this clonotype was seen a few times. This chain connects TRBV7-8 to TRBJ2-7; 9 bases are a match to TRBD2. This CDR3 is built from 15 residues. Germline V lookup: CDR1 SGHVS, CDR2 FQNEAQ. V was pared by 7 bases and J by 6 bases, with 13 bases of the junction left unmatched. CDR3 residues: CASTTGAAGGREQYF. CDR3 bases: TGTGCCAGCACCACAGGAGCGGCGGGAGGGCGCGAGCAGTACTTC. Based on the CDR3 plus reference TRBV7-8 and TRBJ2-7, the full variable domain is GAGVSQSPRYKVAKRGQDVALRCDPISGHVSLFWYQQALGQGPEFLTYFQNEAQLDKSGLPSDRFFAERPEGSVSTLKIQRTQQEDSAVYLCASTTGAAGGREQYFGPGTRLTVT.

This clonotype appeared once. The rearrangement links TRBV5-1 to TRBJ1-2; 10 bases line up with TRBD1. V gave up 3 bases and J gave up 13 bases; unmatched junction bases: 0. CDR3 size: 10 residues. The V gene's germline CDR1 is SGHRS and CDR2 YFSETQ. The CDR3 loop reads CASSWTGGTF. The CDR3 DNA sequence: TGCGCCAGCAGCTGGACAGGGGGCACCTTC.

This clonotype was observed at least ten times. One junction end does not reproduce the germline sequence, and a read error may be involved. This chain joins TRBV13 and TRBJ2-7; the D gene is possibly TRBD2 (6 bases). The CDR3 runs to 16 residues. Germline loops: CDR1 PRHDT, CDR2 FYEKMQ (reference sequence). As DNA, the CDR3 is TGTGCCAGCAGCCTAGGGTTAGCGGCCACCGCCTACGAGCAGTACTTC. Translation: CASSLGLAATAYEQYF.

This clonotype was detected many times. The J gene is TRBJ1-2, the V gene TRBV9; no firm D call. Germline CDR1 SGDLS, CDR2 YYNGEE. This CDR3 spans 14 amino acids. V gave up 0 bases and J gave up 0 bases, with 6 bases separating them. CDR3 protein: CASSVGKANYGYTF. The CDR3 nucleotides read TGTGCCAGCAGCGTAGGAAAGGCTAACTATGGCTACACCTTC.

This clonotype was detected ten times or more. The gene calls are TRBV6-2 or TRBV6-3 and TRBJ2-7; D remains unclear. The V gene's germline CDR1 is MNHEY and CDR2 SVGEGT. The CDR3 loop spans 11 amino acids. Trimming pared 8 bases from V and 3 bases from J, leaving 8 bases between. Written as DNA, the CDR3 is TGTGCCAGCGGCCGCGGCTACGAGCAGTACTTC. Translated: CASGRGYEQYF.

This clonotype showed up many times. V gene TRBV11-2 combines with J gene TRBJ2-5; TRBD1 might be the D (5 bases). This CDR3 has 19 amino acids. CDR1 is SGHAT and CDR2 is FQNNGV in the germline V gene. Trimming removed 4 bases at V and 0 bases at J, with 24 bases between. The CDR3 region is CASSSPRTKPRMYQETQYF. The CDR3 DNA sequence: TGTGCCAGCAGCTCTCCCAGGACAAAACCAAGAATGTACCAAGAGACCCAGTACTTC. Variable domain in full (rest from reference TRBV11-2 and TRBJ2-5): EAGVAQSPRYKIIEKRQSVAFWCNPISGHATLYWYQQILGQGPKLLIQFQNNGVVDDSQLPKDRFSAERLKGVDSTLKIQPAKLEDSAVYLCASSSPRTKPRMYQETQYFGPGTRLLVL.

In this sample, this clonotype turned up many times. The J gene is TRBJ2-5, the V gene TRBV30, with D perhaps matching TRBD1 (6 bases). The CDR3 consists of 15 residues. CDR1 and CDR2 (germline): GTSNPN, SVGIG (reference sequence). Trimming shortened V by 3 bases and J by 5 bases, and 19 bases separated the two germline ends. The CDR3 here is CAWRISGVGLETQYF. The CDR3 coding sequence is TGTGCCTGGAGGATCTCAGGGGTCGGTTTGGAGACCCAGTACTTC.

The CDR3 nucleotides are TGCGCCAGCAGCCAAGATGAGGTAACCAATCAGCCCCAGCATTTT. Protein: CASSQDEVTNQPQHF. The chain employs TRBV4-1 and TRBJ1-5; D unclear. Germline V gives CDR1 MGHRA, CDR2 YSYEKL. V lost 0 bases to trimming and J lost 3 bases, with 9 bases between them. The CDR3 consists of 15 residues.

In its sample, this clonotype was seen many times. The V call is TRBV30, the J call TRBJ1-1; 8 bases are a match to TRBD1. The CDR3 has 12 amino acids. Looked up from germline, CDR1 is GTSNPN and CDR2 is SVGIG (reference sequence). J was trimmed by 11 bases and V by 2 bases; bases with no gene match: 7. For the CDR3, the DNA is TGTGCCTGGAGTCTACAGGGGGACAGGGCTTTCTTT. It encodes CAWSLQGDRAFF.

V and J are TRBV6-2 or TRBV6-3 and TRBJ1-5, with a possible D match to TRBD1 (5 bases). This CDR3 is 19 amino acids long. Germline V gene data show CDR1 as MNHEY and CDR2 as SVGEGT. The V gene lost 0 bases and the J gene lost 2 bases, with 20 bases spanning the gap. The chain's CDR3 is CASSYSLPGTDLGNQPQHF. For the CDR3, the DNA is TGTGCCAGCAGTTACTCGTTACCAGGGACGGACCTGGGCAATCAGCCCCAGCATTTT.

This clonotype was counted many times. V gene TRBV6-1 combines with J gene TRBJ1-2; 9 bases fit TRBD1. V was pared by 7 bases and J by 4 bases, with 10 bases of the junction left unmatched. The CDR3 has 15 residues. Germline-derived CDR1 and CDR2 are MNHNS and SASEGT. The CDR3 is CASTVDRGNLYGYTF. The CDR3 nucleotides read TGTGCCAGCACCGTCGACAGGGGGAATCTCTATGGCTACACCTTC.

This clonotype was observed many times. The chain combines TRBV5-1 with TRBJ2-5; 9 positions match TRBD2. Germline lookup yields CDR1 SGHRS and CDR2 YFSETQ. CDR3 length: 15 residues. J gave up 5 bases and V 3 bases, and 8 bases lay outside the gene matches. The CDR3 here is CASSSHSGGRETQYF. In DNA, the CDR3 is TGCGCCAGCAGCTCCCATAGCGGGGGACGGGAGACCCAGTACTTC.

Ten or more counts support this clonotype. In nucleotides, the CDR3 is TGTGCCTGGAGTCACCCTAATTCACCCCTCCACTTT. Its translation is CAWSHPNSPLHF. This sequence joins TRBV30 and TRBJ1-6; D is unclear. This CDR3 is built from 12 residues. V dropped 2 bases and J dropped 6 bases, with 5 bases sitting between them. CDR1 GTSNPN and CDR2 SVGIG come from the germline V gene (reference sequence).

This clonotype appeared a few times. The genes are TRBV10-3 and TRBJ2-7; the match to TRBD2 covers 7 bases. This CDR3 spans 17 amino acids. Germline CDR1 is ENHRY and CDR2 is SYGVKD. J gave up 0 bases and V 2 bases, and 10 bases lay outside the gene matches. The CDR3 coding sequence is TGTGCCATCAGTGAGAGGGCGGGACTAATTAGCTCCTACGAGCAGTACTTC. Translated: CAISERAGLISSYEQYF.

This clonotype was detected only a few times. The chain joins TRBV5-1 to TRBJ2-4, with D possibly TRBD2 on 6 matching bases. This CDR3 is 15 amino acids long. Germline CDR1 and CDR2: SGHRS and YFSETQ. With 0 bases removed from V and 8 bases from J, the gap between germline ends came to 15 bases. CDR3 protein: CASSLDWLAKHIQYF. The CDR3 DNA sequence: TGCGCCAGCAGCTTGGATTGGCTAGCGAAACACATTCAGTACTTC.

This clonotype was recorded at least ten times. V gene TRBV6-1 combines with J gene TRBJ2-2; 8 nucleotides line up with TRBD1. After removal of 2 bases from V and 6 bases from J, the junction contained 5 bases not matched to a gene. The CDR3 is 15 amino acids. In germline, CDR1 is MNHNS, CDR2 SASEGT. CDR3 sequence: CASSEKQGEAGELFF. The CDR3 nucleotides are TGTGCCAGCAGTGAAAAACAGGGGGAAGCCGGGGAGCTGTTTTTT.

This clonotype was picked up many times. This chain connects TRBV6-1 to TRBJ2-7, with D possibly matching TRBD1 (6 bases). The length of the CDR3 is 14 residues. The V gene lost 6 bases and the J gene lost 3 bases, with 15 bases spanning the gap. CDR1 and CDR2 from the germline V gene are MNHNS and SASEGT. The CDR3: CASRTGTRFYEQYF. The CDR3 DNA reads as TGTGCCAGCAGAACCGGGACACGATTCTACGAGCAGTACTTC.

This clonotype occurred many times. This chain joins TRBV5-1 and TRBJ1-2, with TRBD1 matching over 10 bases. This CDR3 region has 15 residues. Looked up from germline, CDR1 is SGHRS and CDR2 is YFSETQ. V shed 1 base, J shed 5 bases, and the junction held 5 bases outside the gene matches. This CDR3 is CASSLSGQGLYGYTF. DNA of the CDR3: TGCGCCAGCAGCTTGTCGGGACAGGGGCTGTATGGCTACACCTTC.

This clonotype has ten or more counts. This may come from a read error, since a much larger clone is one base off. The chain has TRBV2 and TRBJ2-5; D is possibly TRBD1 (6 bases). This CDR3 spans 16 amino acids. The germline V and J ends were trimmed by 4 bases and 2 bases, with 17 bases remaining between them. CDR1 and CDR2 from the germline V gene are SNHLY and FYNNEI. CDR3 bases: TGTGCCAGCAGTGTCCCCACAGGGTATGGTCAAGAGACCCAGTACTTC. Its translation: CASSVPTGYGQETQYF.

The chain is built from TRBV7-2 and TRBJ1-2, with D perhaps matching TRBD1 (6 bases). The V end lost 5 bases, the J end lost 2 bases, and 15 bases lay between the germline ends. Germline values: CDR1 SGHTA, CDR2 FQGNSA. The CDR3 contains 15 residues. The DNA of the CDR3 is TGTGCCAGCAGCCCTAGAGGGGGGGCAAACTATGGCTACACCTTC. Its translation is CASSPRGGANYGYTF.